The next 25 T cell receptor beta chains were all read from a single sample in a study of metastatic and nonmetastatic thyroid tumors. TCRdb re-called the PCR reads via MiXCR. The sample yields some 83,000 clones, under 15% seen once. Thyroid surgery was preceded by no treatment in any patient. The sample was tumor tissue. The origin of the receptors is a female donor with papillary thyroid cancer or a benign thyroid nodule (not recorded which). Some clones in this sample may be carry-over from other donors' samples.

On this clone: Since a much larger clone is just one base distant, this may be a read error. Other DNA sequences in the same sample also yield this CDR3. The gene calls are TRBV12-3 or TRBV12-4 and TRBJ1-2; possibly TRBD1 for D (5 bases). This CDR3 is built from 14 residues. V was cut by 6 bases and J by 3 bases, with 14 bases left in between. The CDR3 protein is CASSPGHRHYGYTF. The CDR3 nucleotides are TGTGCCAGCAGCCCGGGGCATCGGCACTATGGCTACACCTTC.

For this clone: A junction end diverges from the germline sequence, so it may reflect a read error. This chain connects TRBV5-6 to TRBJ2-7; a weak D match, TRBD1 (6 bases). Per germline, CDR1 SGHDT and CDR2 YYEEEE. This CDR3 has 14 residues. The chain's CDR3 is CASSLRIRGYDQYF. CDR3 bases: TGTGCCAGCAGCTTGCGGATCAGGGGTTACGATCAGTACTTC.

The sample holds many counts of this clone. The chain combines TRBV6-1 with TRBJ1-5, with D unresolved. Germline CDR1 and CDR2: MNHNS and SASEGT. V lost 3 bases, J lost 4 bases, and 13 bases lay in between. This CDR3 comprises 15 residues. CDR3 nucleotide sequence: TGTGCCAGCAGTGAGGGCAGTGATTATAATCAGCCCCAGCATTTT. This sequence encodes CASSEGSDYNQPQHF.

Turning to this clone: Possible read error: a much larger clone is one base away. This chain joins TRBV19 and TRBJ1-1; D possibly corresponds to TRBD1 (6 bases). Germline CDR1 LNHDA, CDR2 SQIVND (reference sequence). V lost 11 bases and J 5 bases, leaving 18 bases between the germline ends. CDR3 length equals 13 residues. Here the CDR3 reads CAGSHSQGTEAFF. CDR3 sequence (DNA): TGTGCCGGCTCGCATTCTCAGGGGACTGAAGCTTTCTTT.

This chain joins TRBV28 and TRBJ2-4, with D hard to call. The CDR3 extends over 18 amino acids. Germline V CDR1 and CDR2: MDHEN, SYDVKM. V lost 4 bases to trimming and J lost 2 bases, with 21 bases between them. The CDR3 DNA reads TGTGCCAGCAGTTCCCCTCGTGGTTTGGAAAGTTCCAAAAACATTCAGTACTTC. It yields the protein CASSSPRGLESSKNIQYF.

A word on this clone: A much more abundant neighbour one base away suggests this may be a read error. This chain connects TRBV2 to TRBJ2-1; D gene ambiguous. Germline CDR1 and CDR2: SNHLY and FYNNEI. The CDR3 is 12 amino acids. CDR3 region: CASTSRDNDQFF. The CDR3 nucleotides are TGTGCCAGCACCTCTAGAGACAATGATCAGTTCTTC. Combining the CDR3 with reference TRBV2 and TRBJ2-1 gives the whole variable domain EPEVTQTPSHQVTQMGQEVILRCVPISNHLYFYWYRQILGQKVEFLVSFYNNEISEKSEIFDDQFSVERPDGSNFTLKIRSTKLEDSAMYFCASTSRDNDQFFGPGTRLTVL.

This chain connects TRBV4-1 to TRBJ1-1; a weak D match, TRBD1 (5 bases). Germline CDR1 is MGHRA and CDR2 is YSYEKL. The CDR3 sequence is 16 residues long. V lost 1 base, J lost 5 bases, and 17 bases lay in between. CDR3 nucleotides: TGCGCCAGCAGCCAAGCTCTGGCAGGGAGCTTAACTGAAGCTTTCTTT. Amino acids: CASSQALAGSLTEAFF.

This clone was counted ten times or more. No conserved phenylalanine or tryptophan ends this CDR3, so it is likely a read error. This sample includes further DNA sequences coding for the same CDR3. This chain connects TRBV28 to TRBJ1-1; TRBD1 might be the D (6 bases). V was trimmed by 6 bases and J by 7 bases, leaving 18 bases between them. This CDR3 spans 14 amino acids. The V gene's germline CDR1 is MDHEN and CDR2 SYDVKM. Written as DNA, the CDR3 is TGTGCCAGCAGGCCCCTCGGGGGCGCACTTGAAGCTTTCCTT. The encoded protein is CASRPLGGALEAFL.

The sample holds many counts of this clone. The gene calls are TRBV12-5 and TRBJ2-3, with D perhaps TRBD1 (7 bases). Trimming pared 6 bases from V and 0 bases from J, leaving 10 bases between. The CDR3 spans 14 residues. Germline V gene lookup returns CDR1 LGHNT and CDR2 FRNRAP. DNA for the CDR3: TGTGCTAGTGGGGAGGGACAGAGCACAGATACGCAGTATTTT. It yields the protein CASGEGQSTDTQYF.

A note on this clone: Being one base from a much bigger clone, this may be a read error. J is TRBJ1-4 and V is TRBV5-5; D perhaps matches TRBD1 (5 bases). The CDR3 extends over 14 amino acids. Germline-derived CDR1 and CDR2 are SGHKS and YYEKEE (reference sequence). CDR3 residues: CDSNRGGRNEKLFF. The CDR3 coding sequence is TGTGACAGCAACCGGGGGGGAAGGAATGAAAAACTGTTTTTT. The whole variable domain, filled in from reference TRBV5-5 and TRBJ1-4, reads DAGVTQSPTHLIKTRGQQVTLRCSPISGHKSVSWYQQVLGQGPQFIFQYYEKEERGRGNFPDRFSARQFPNYSSELNVNALLLGDSALYLCDSNRGGRNEKLFFGSGTQLSVL.

This clone was seen many times. The chain couples TRBV14 to TRBJ1-1; TRBD1 matches 9 bases. The V and J ends lost 0 bases and 5 bases, in that order; junction bases with no gene match: 19. In germline, CDR1 is SGHDN, CDR2 FVKESK. The CDR3 has 20 residues. In nucleotides, the CDR3 is TGTGCCAGCAGCCAAGAGGTCTCGGACAGGGGCGCTTGGCTAGGGACTGAAGCTTTCTTT. It codes for CASSQEVSDRGAWLGTEAFF. The entire variable domain, with the rest obtained from reference TRBV14 and TRBJ1-1, is as follows: EAGVTQFPSHSVIEKGQTVTLRCDPISGHDNLYWYRRVMGKEIKFLLHFVKESKQDESGMPNNRFLAERTGGTYSTLKVQPAELEDSGVYFCASSQEVSDRGAWLGTEAFFGQGTRLTVV.

The chain joins TRBV28 to TRBJ1-2, with D tentatively TRBD1 (5 bases). Germline V gene data show CDR1 as MDHEN and CDR2 as SYDVKM. V dropped 5 bases and J dropped 2 bases, with 12 bases sitting between them. The length of the CDR3 is 14 residues. CDR3 loop: CASSPMGENYGYTF. The CDR3 DNA reads TGTGCCAGCAGTCCCATGGGGGAGAACTATGGCTACACCTTC.

This clone was detected many times. This chain uses TRBV3-1 with TRBJ1-2, with D uncertain. The CDR3 is 13 amino acids. Trimming stripped 4 bases from V and 5 bases from J, with 11 bases between. Germline V CDR1 and CDR2: LGHDT, YNNKEL (reference sequence). CDR3 sequence (DNA): TGTGCCAGCAGCCGCGGACGCCGTTATGGCTACACCTTC. Its protein product is CASSRGRRYGYTF. The variable domain in full, completed from reference TRBV3-1 and TRBJ1-2, reads DTAVSQTPKYLVTQMGNDKSIKCEQNLGHDTMYWYKQDSKKFLKIMFSYNNKELIINETVPNRFSPKSPDKAHLNLHINSLELGDSAVYFCASSRGRRYGYTFGSGTRLTVV.

This clone was recorded a few times. The J gene is TRBJ1-6, the V gene TRBV30; TRBD1 matches at 11 bases. V was clipped by 1 base and J by 10 bases; unmatched bases: 6. Germline V gene data show CDR1 as GTSNPN and CDR2 as SVGIG (reference sequence). The CDR3 runs to 15 residues. The CDR3 DNA follows: TGTGCCTGGAGTGGAGGGACAGGGGGACTATCACCCCTCCACTTT. Its protein product is CAWSGGTGGLSPLHF. Based on the CDR3 plus reference TRBV30 and TRBJ1-6, the full variable domain is SQTIHQWPATLVQPVGSPLSLECTVEGTSNPNLYWYRQAAGRGLQLLFYSVGIGQISSEVPQNLSASRPQDRQFILSSKKLLLSDSGFYLCAWSGGTGGLSPLHFGNGTRLTVT.

Turning to this clone: Germline is not matched at one junction end, which may reflect a read error. The gene calls are TRBV7-8 and TRBJ1-1, with 8 bases identical to TRBD1. Germline CDR1 is SGHVS and CDR2 is FQNEAQ. CDR3 length: 16 amino acids. The CDR3 DNA reads as TGTGCCAGCAGCTCGCCCCCGGGACAGGTGGACACTGAAGCTCTCTTT. Residues: CASSSPPGQVDTEALF. The full variable domain, in which reference TRBV7-8 and TRBJ1-1 provide the parts outside the CDR3, is GAGVSQSPRYKVAKRGQDVALRCDPISGHVSLFWYQQALGQGPEFLTYFQNEAQLDKSGLPSDRFFAERPEGSVSTLKIQRTQQEDSAVYLCASSSPPGQVDTEALFGQGTRLTVV.

This clone has a count of ten or more. This chain connects TRBV6-1 to TRBJ1-3; D is possibly TRBD1 (5 bases). This CDR3 has 14 residues. V lost 5 bases and J lost 4, with 12 bases in between. CDR1 and CDR2 (germline): MNHNS, SASEGT. This CDR3 reads CASSFAGRGNTIYF. The CDR3 coding sequence is TGTGCCAGCAGTTTTGCAGGGAGAGGAAACACCATATATTTT.

This clone has ten or more counts. CDR3: CASSFDHGAYEQYF. As DNA, the CDR3 is TGTGCCAGCAGCTTCGACCACGGGGCCTACGAGCAGTACTTC. This chain connects TRBV5-6 to TRBJ2-7; D is possibly TRBD2 (5 bases). V lost 2 bases and J 2 bases, leaving 11 bases between the germline ends. Looked up from germline, CDR1 is SGHDT and CDR2 is YYEEEE. This CDR3 has 14 residues.

As concerns this clone: This may arise from a read error, as a much more abundant clone is one base away. V and J are TRBV5-6 and TRBJ1-1, with D possibly matching TRBD1 (6 bases). This CDR3 contains 12 residues. From germline, CDR1 is SGHDT and CDR2 YYEEEE. In nucleotides, the CDR3 is TGTGCCAGCAGTCGGGGGGGCACTAAAGCTTTCTTT. Translating it yields CASSRGGTKAFF. Full variable domain (remainder filled in from reference TRBV5-6 and TRBJ1-1): DAGVTQSPTHLIKTRGQQVTLRCSPKSGHDTVSWYQQALGQGPQFIFQYYEEEERQRGNFPDRFSGHQFPNYSSELNVNALLLGDSALYLCASSRGGTKAFFGQGTRLTVV.

There are many counts of this clone. The chain links TRBV15 to TRBJ1-5; D gene unclear. CDR3 length: 17 amino acids. The V end lost 5 bases, the J end lost 0 bases, and 17 bases lay between the germline ends. Germline CDR1 and CDR2: LNHNV and YYDKDF (reference sequence). CDR3 DNA sequence: TGTGCCACCAGCTTACGACCCCAGGATTATAGCAATCAGCCCCAGCATTTT. Amino acid sequence: CATSLRPQDYSNQPQHF. The variable domain in full, completed from reference TRBV15 and TRBJ1-5, reads DAMVIQNPRYQVTQFGKPVTLSCSQTLNHNVMYWYQQKSSQAPKLLFHYYDKDFNNEADTPDNFQSRRPNTSFCFLDIRSPGLGDTAMYLCATSLRPQDYSNQPQHFGDGTRLSIL.

This clone was seen ten or more times. The rearrangement uses TRBV11-2 and TRBJ2-2, with 9 bases matching TRBD2. The CDR3 contains 17 residues. V was clipped by 0 bases and J by 5 bases; unmatched bases: 7. In germline, CDR1 is SGHAT, CDR2 FQNNGV. Written as DNA, the CDR3 is TGTGCCAGCAGCTTAGAGGTTAGCGGGAGTGAAACCGGGGAGCTGTTTTTT. Protein: CASSLEVSGSETGELFF.

The V call is TRBV3-1, the J call TRBJ2-1; D possibly corresponds to TRBD2 (6 bases). The CDR3 totals 14 residues. Germline V gene lookup returns CDR1 LGHDT and CDR2 YNNKEL (reference sequence). With 4 bases removed from V and 7 bases from J, the gap between germline ends came to 14 bases. CDR3 DNA sequence: TGTGCCAGCAGCCCCCAGCGGGTAGCAAATGAGCAGTTCTTC. Its translation: CASSPQRVANEQFF.

This clone was counted ten times or more. The gene calls are TRBV12-5 and TRBJ2-1; D remains unclear. V lost 4 bases, J lost 5 bases, and 9 bases lay in between. Germline lookup yields CDR1 LGHNT and CDR2 FRNRAP. CDR3 length equals 13 residues. The DNA for the CDR3 is TGTGCTAGTGGTTACCCTCAGGACAATGAGCAGTTCTTC. Its protein product is CASGYPQDNEQFF.

This clone was seen many times. The chain has TRBV20-1 and TRBJ1-5; D remains unclear. The V end was cut by 2 bases, the J end by 5 bases, with 10 bases between. This CDR3 contains 13 residues. Germline lookup yields CDR1 DFQATT and CDR2 SNEGSKA (reference sequence). DNA of the CDR3: TGCAGTGCTAGATCGGGAAGGGATCAGCCCCAGCATTTT. Its translation is CSARSGRDQPQHF.

This clone was seen at least ten times. The rearrangement joins TRBV5-1 to TRBJ2-7, with TRBD2 identical over 7 bases. Looked up from germline, CDR1 is SGHRS and CDR2 is YFSETQ. The CDR3 loop spans 14 amino acids. The V and J ends lost 0 bases and 6 bases, in that order; junction bases with no gene match: 6. The CDR3 DNA reads as TGCGCCAGCAGCTTGGCTAGCGGCTTAGCCGAGCAGTACTTC. It codes for CASSLASGLAEQYF.

The table lists this clone with a few counts. V usage is TRBV15 and J usage is TRBJ1-1; 8 bases are shared with TRBD1. CDR3 length equals 14 residues. Germline V lookup: CDR1 LNHNV, CDR2 YYDKDF (reference sequence). J gave up 6 bases and V 3 bases, and 6 bases lay outside the gene matches. The CDR3 loop reads CATSSGRGRAEAFF. CDR3 bases: TGTGCCACCAGCAGCGGCAGGGGGCGGGCTGAAGCTTTCTTT.